Below are 8 T cell receptor beta chains sequenced from a single sample in a study of T cells after yellow fever vaccination. A single record per CDR3 protein comes from TCRdb applying MiXCR to the 5' RACE reads. The sample consists of some 600,000 distinct CDR3 sequences, roughly an eighth of them appearing once. The sequencing here drew on PBMCs, taken on the day of the yellow fever booster vaccination. Receptors were obtained from a man in his thirties or forties who received the YFV17D yellow fever vaccine.

V and J are TRBV5-1 and TRBJ2-3, with D maybe TRBD1 (6 bases). Deletions cut 7 bases from V and 5 bases from J, with 17 bases between. Germline assignment: CDR1 SGHRS and CDR2 YFSETQ. This CDR3 region has 14 residues. The CDR3 loop reads CASLRDTDLDTQYF. The CDR3 nucleotides are TGCGCCAGCTTACGGGACACCGACCTAGATACGCAGTATTTT.

V usage is TRBV5-1 and J usage is TRBJ2-5; unclear D gene. Trimming stripped 4 bases from V and 5 bases from J, with 12 bases between. This CDR3 spans 13 amino acids. Looked up from germline, CDR1 is SGHRS and CDR2 is YFSETQ. This CDR3 reads CASSAYLGETQYF. The CDR3 DNA reads as TGCGCCAGCAGCGCATACTTGGGGGAGACCCAGTACTTC.

V is TRBV7-9 and J is TRBJ2-5; the D gene is possibly TRBD2 (6 bases). Germline V gene sequence: CDR1 SEHNR, CDR2 FQNEAQ (reference sequence). V dropped 3 bases and J dropped 3 bases, with 11 bases sitting between them. The length of the CDR3 is 14 residues. In DNA form, the CDR3 reads TGTGCCAGCAGCTTTAGACTAGAGGAAGAGACCCAGTACTTC. It specifies CASSFRLEEETQYF. Looking up the rest from reference TRBV7-9 and TRBJ2-5 gives the full variable domain: DTGVSQNPRHKITKRGQNVTFRCDPISEHNRLYWYRQTLGQGPEFLTYFQNEAQLEKSRLLSDRFSAERPKGSFSTLEIQRTEQGDSAMYLCASSFRLEEETQYFGPGTRLLVL.

This clonotype has only a few counts. The chain employs TRBV6-1 and TRBJ1-5, with D possibly matching TRBD1 (6 bases). Germline-derived CDR1 and CDR2 are MNHNS and SASEGT. This CDR3 has 15 amino acids. The V gene lost 10 bases and the J gene lost 3 bases, with 19 bases spanning the gap. Written as DNA, the CDR3 is TGTGCCACCCTAGCGTTTTCAGGGGACAATCAGCCCCAGCATTTT. Encoded protein: CATLAFSGDNQPQHF.

To note about this clonotype: The junction differs from germline at one of its ends, possibly a read error. The chain is built from TRBV6-2 or TRBV6-3 and TRBJ2-4, with D maybe TRBD2 (6 bases). CDR1 is MNHEY and CDR2 is SVGEGT in the germline V gene. The CDR3 contains 11 residues. Here the CDR3 DNA reads TGTGCCAGCAGTTTCGGAGGGTTTTTAAACTTC. Amino acids: CASSFGGFLNF.

Here the CDR3 DNA reads TGTGCCAGCAGCCAAGTAGCGGCCTGGGGTACGCAGTATTTT. Translating it yields CASSQVAAWGTQYF. This chain links TRBV3-1 with TRBJ2-3, with D maybe TRBD2 (6 bases). The CDR3 spans 14 residues. Germline CDR1 LGHDT, CDR2 YNNKEL (reference sequence). Trimming stripped 1 base from V and 8 bases from J, with 13 bases between.

This chain uses TRBV6-1 with TRBJ2-3, with TRBD2 matching 7 bases. Trimming cost V 7 bases and J 5 bases; bases outside gene matches: 12. Germline CDR1 reads MNHNS; CDR2 reads SASEGT. The CDR3 length is 15 residues. The CDR3 protein is CASTRTGTIQDTQYF. Here the CDR3 DNA reads TGTGCCAGCACACGCACCGGGACTATACAAGATACGCAGTATTTT.

Many counts were recorded for this clonotype. This chain links TRBV4-2 with TRBJ2-1; the D gene is possibly TRBD1 (7 bases). This CDR3 comprises 16 residues. With 0 bases removed from V and 7 bases from J, the gap between germline ends came to 16 bases. CDR1 is LGHNA and CDR2 is YNFKEQ in the germline V gene. The CDR3 loop reads CASSQDTGVRGNEQFF. CDR3 in DNA: TGTGCCAGCAGCCAAGATACAGGGGTACGGGGGAATGAGCAGTTCTTC.